Presented here are 13 T cell receptor beta chains from one specimen sequenced in a study of OX40 agonist ivuxolimab in advanced cancers. The library was produced with the immunoSEQ multiplex PCR assay. The immuneACCESS repertoire file appears here via TCRdb, limited to in-frame rearrangements. These files lack a portion of the clones; in checked studies, under half of the deficit traces to unresolved V genes, and the cause of the others is not known. A total of 100,000 to 130,000 clones appear in this sample, around 93% of them only once. Over 0.6% of the sample is held by the ten biggest clonotypes. The specimen comprised CD4+ or CD8+ T cells sorted from blood, sampled in a trial of the OX40 agonist ivuxolimab. The receptor source for this set is an adult with an advanced solid tumor such as melanoma, head and neck, liver or kidney cancer.

This clone was detected only once. The chain employs TRBV5-1 and TRBJ2-4, with 9 bases identical to TRBD1. Germline V gives CDR1 SGHRS, CDR2 YFSETQ. The length of the CDR3 is 18 residues. Trimming at V came to 0 bases and at J to 1 base, leaving 8 bases not matched to a gene. CDR3 loop: CASSLGWTGEVAKNIQYF. CDR3 nucleotide sequence: TGCGCCAGCAGCTTGGGTTGGACAGGGGAGGTGGCCAAAAACATTCAGTACTTC.

CDR3 coding DNA: TGTGCCAGCAGGGACTTAACCACAGATACGCAGTATTTT. Amino acids: CASRDLTTDTQYF. The chain links TRBV6-5 to TRBJ2-3, with D maybe TRBD2 (5 bases). Germline CDR1 reads MNHEY; CDR2 reads SVGAGI. The CDR3 is 13 residues long. Between the trimmed V and J ends, which lost 6 bases and 2 bases, there was a span of 9 bases.

The genes are TRBV10-3 and TRBJ1-4, with 9 nucleotides matching TRBD1. This CDR3 is built from 17 residues. Losses at the gene ends were 0 bases for V and 6 bases for J; bases not matched to a gene: 8. Germline CDR1 reads ENHRY; CDR2 reads SYGVKD. The CDR3 DNA reads TGTGCCATCAGTGAGTCGAAGTCTGGGACAGGGTATGAAAAACTGTTTTTT. Its translation: CAISESKSGTGYEKLFF.

This chain links TRBV11-2 with TRBJ1-3; D call uncertain. The CDR3 is 12 residues long. The germline CDR1 and CDR2 sequences are SGHAT and FQNNGV. Trimming left V 1 base short and J 4 bases short, with 2 bases between. The CDR3 loop reads CASSLGGNTIYF. DNA for the CDR3: TGTGCCAGCAGCTTAGGCGGAAACACCATATATTTT.

V and J are TRBV18 and TRBJ1-5; tentatively, D is TRBD1 (6 bases). The V gene lost 3 bases and the J gene lost 4 bases, with 10 bases spanning the gap. This CDR3 region has 14 residues. In germline, CDR1 is KGHSH, CDR2 LQKENI. The chain's CDR3 is CASSPGGPNQPQHF. CDR3 in DNA: TGTGCCAGCTCACCCGGGGGGCCGAATCAGCCCCAGCATTTT.

The CDR3 DNA follows: TGTGCCAGCAGCTCGGTACCCACTGGGGGGGCGGAGGAGCAGTACTTC. Protein: CASSSVPTGGAEEQYF. This chain joins TRBV5-4 and TRBJ2-7; perhaps TRBD2 as D (7 bases). This CDR3 spans 16 amino acids. The germline V gene encodes CDR1 SGHNT and CDR2 YYREEE (reference sequence). The V end lost 3 bases, the J end lost 7 bases, and 23 bases lay between the germline ends. The full variable domain, with the rest looked up from reference TRBV5-4 and TRBJ2-7, is ETGVTQSPTHLIKTRGQQVTLRCSSQSGHNTVSWYQQALGQGPQFIFQYYREEENGRGNFPPRFSGLQFPNYSSELNVNALELDDSALYLCASSSVPTGGAEEQYFGPGTRLTVT.

In this sample, this clone turned up once. This rearrangement joins TRBV9 to TRBJ2-6; D unresolved. Germline CDR1 is SGDLS and CDR2 is YYNGEE. The CDR3 consists of 14 residues. The V end lost 4 bases, the J end lost 0 bases, and 5 bases lay between the germline ends. CDR3 amino acids: CASSRISGANVLTF. CDR3 coding DNA: TGTGCCAGCAGCCGGATCTCTGGGGCCAACGTCCTGACTTTC.

Details on this clone: Other nucleotide sequences from this sample produce the same CDR3. The chain joins TRBV7-2 to TRBJ2-7; D unclear. Germline V gene sequence: CDR1 SGHTA, CDR2 FQGNSA. This CDR3 contains 14 residues. The V gene lost 0 bases and the J gene lost 0 bases, with 6 bases spanning the gap. CDR3 loop: CASSLAPTSYEQYF. The CDR3 bases are TGTGCCAGCAGCTTAGCTCCAACCTCCTACGAGCAGTACTTC. Using reference TRBV7-2 and TRBJ2-7 for the parts outside the CDR3, the full variable domain is GAGVSQSPSNKVTEKGKDVELRCDPISGHTALYWYRQSLGQGLEFLIYFQGNSAPDKSGLPSDRFSAERTGGSVSTLTIQRTQQEDSAVYLCASSLAPTSYEQYFGPGTRLTVT.

Only a few counts were recorded for this clone. The rearrangement joins TRBV19 to TRBJ2-1; 7 bases line up with TRBD1. The J segment lost 12 bases and the V segment lost 3 bases, leaving 5 bases of the junction unmatched. The germline gives CDR1 LNHDA, CDR2 SQIVND (reference sequence). The CDR3 has 12 residues. DNA for the CDR3: TGTGCCAGTAGTATCCGACAGGGCGGGCAGTTCTTC. Translating it yields CASSIRQGGQFF.

The chain recombines TRBV10-3 with TRBJ2-7, with D perhaps TRBD1 or TRBD2 (5 bases each). Germline V CDR1 and CDR2: ENHRY, SYGVKD. Between the trimmed V and J ends, which lost 6 bases and 4 bases, there was a span of 10 bases. CDR3 length equals 12 residues. The CDR3 sequence is CAISRDGYEQYF. CDR3 coding DNA: TGTGCCATCAGCCGGGACGGGTACGAGCAGTACTTC.

The chain carries TRBV25-1 and TRBJ1-5, with 7 bases aligning to TRBD1. V was pared by 2 bases and J by 5 bases, with 9 bases of the junction left unmatched. Germline V lookup: CDR1 MGHDK, CDR2 SYGVNS. The CDR3 contains 16 residues. The CDR3 region is CASSENPTGLHQPQHF. In DNA, the CDR3 is TGTGCCAGCAGTGAAAACCCGACAGGGCTCCATCAGCCCCAGCATTTT.

V and J are TRBV6-1 and TRBJ2-6, with D possibly matching TRBD2 (5 bases). This CDR3 is built from 15 residues. V gave up 10 bases and J gave up 0 bases, with 13 bases separating them. Germline loops: CDR1 MNHNS, CDR2 SASEGT. CDR3 amino acids: CATERGSSGANVLTF. For the CDR3, the DNA is TGTGCCACCGAGCGAGGGTCCTCTGGGGCCAACGTCCTGACTTTC.

In its sample, this clone was seen once. The CDR3 loop reads CASLTGRDTDTQYF. CDR3 sequence (DNA): TGTGCCAGCCTCACCGGGAGGGACACAGATACGCAGTATTTT. V is TRBV5-8 and J is TRBJ2-3, with 8 nucleotides matching TRBD2. The J segment lost 2 bases and the V segment lost 7 bases, leaving 6 bases of the junction unmatched. Per germline, CDR1 SGHTS and CDR2 YDEGEE. The CDR3 runs to 14 residues.